The 30 T cell receptor beta chains below all came from one sample that was sequenced in a study of cytomegalovirus exposure and HLA in healthy donors (dated by TCRdb to 2016 to 2017). Libraries came from the immunoSEQ multiplex PCR assay. The multiplex PCR relied on a mix of 60 forward primers for TCR Vbeta segments and 13 reverse primers for TCR Jbeta segments. Entries here come from immuneACCESS through TCRdb and include only in-frame sequences with V and J called. Some clones fail to appear in such tables; in the studies checked, an unresolved V gene covers under half of the shortfall, and the cause of the remainder is unknown. The table for this sample lists about 100,000 clones; 75% to 80% of them were counted only once. Clones ranked in the top ten supply 8.5% to 10% of the sample. What was sequenced was PBMCs. The source is a male donor in good health and CMV-seropositive.

This sequence joins TRBV11-2 and TRBJ1-1; 9 bases agree with TRBD1. In germline, CDR1 is SGHAT, CDR2 FQNNGV. After removal of 0 bases from V and 9 bases from J, the junction contained 5 bases not matched to a gene. The CDR3 totals 14 residues. CDR3 protein: CASSLDRGQGQAFF. CDR3 DNA: TGTGCCAGCAGCTTAGATAGGGGACAGGGTCAAGCTTTCTTT. Drawing the rest from reference TRBV11-2 and TRBJ1-1, the complete variable domain is EAGVAQSPRYKIIEKRQSVAFWCNPISGHATLYWYQQILGQGPKLLIQFQNNGVVDDSQLPKDRFSAERLKGVDSTLKIQPAKLEDSAVYLCASSLDRGQGQAFFGQGTRLTVV.

CDR3 protein: CASSPDLAGGMETQYF. Here the CDR3 DNA reads TGTGCCAGCAGCCCCGACTTAGCGGGAGGCATGGAGACCCAGTACTTC. This rearrangement joins TRBV7-2 to TRBJ2-5, with 10 positions matching TRBD2. The ends lost 5 bases at V and 5 bases at J; junction bases unmatched: 11. Germline CDR1 and CDR2: SGHTA and FQGNSA. The CDR3 sequence is 16 residues long.

This chain connects TRBV7-8 to TRBJ2-3; 8 positions agree with TRBD1. Trimming cost V 5 bases and J 1 base; bases outside gene matches: 2. The CDR3 covers 14 residues. Germline V CDR1 and CDR2: SGHVS, FQNEAQ. CDR3 amino acids: CASSPDRGTDTQYF. CDR3 in DNA: TGTGCCAGCAGCCCGGACAGGGGCACAGATACGCAGTATTTT.

The rearrangement uses TRBV18 and TRBJ2-1; TRBD2 agrees at 11 bases. The V segment lost 5 bases and the J segment 5 bases; nucleotides outside the gene matches: 11. Germline V CDR1 and CDR2: KGHSH, LQKENI. The CDR3 is 17 amino acids. The CDR3 nucleotides are TGTGCCAGCTCAGATAGGCTAGCGGGAGGCCCGGACAATGAGCAGTTCTTC. It is translated as CASSDRLAGGPDNEQFF.

The table lists this clone with a few counts. The chain has TRBV10-3 and TRBJ1-2; 8 bases agree with TRBD1. V lost 2 bases, J lost 5 bases, and 4 bases stayed unmatched. This CDR3 region has 14 residues. Per the germline V gene, CDR1 is ENHRY and CDR2 is SYGVKD. DNA of the CDR3: TGTGCCATCAGTGAGGAGGGACAGGTTTATGGCTACACCTTC. It specifies CAISEEGQVYGYTF.

V and J are TRBV28 and TRBJ1-3; TRBD1 agrees at 7 bases. The V gene end was trimmed by 10 bases and the J gene end by 2 bases; junction bases not matched to a gene: 5. CDR1 and CDR2 from the germline V gene are MDHEN and SYDVKM. CDR3 length equals 13 residues. The CDR3 reads CAIADRAGNTIYF. The CDR3 DNA reads as TGTGCCATCGCTGACAGGGCTGGAAACACCATATATTTT.

This rearrangement joins TRBV29-1 to TRBJ1-2; no clear D gene. V was cut by 4 bases and J by 0 bases, with 15 bases left in between. Looked up from germline, CDR1 is SQVTM and CDR2 is ANQGSEA. The CDR3 covers 15 residues. CDR3 amino acids: CSVGGSVSSNYGYTF. CDR3 DNA sequence: TGCAGCGTTGGAGGTTCAGTGAGTTCTAACTATGGCTACACCTTC.

The chain recombines TRBV28 with TRBJ1-6; D ambiguous. This CDR3 region has 12 residues. Trimming took off 6 bases at V and 7 bases at J, with 7 bases between the two ends. The germline V gene has CDR1 MDHEN and CDR2 SYDVKM. CDR3 protein: CASRLPNSPLHF. Written as DNA, the CDR3 is TGTGCCAGCAGACTCCCAAATTCACCCCTCCACTTT.

This chain joins TRBV9 and TRBJ2-1; TRBD2 might be the D (5 bases). Germline CDR1 and CDR2: SGDLS and YYNGEE. The CDR3 length is 16 residues. The V gene lost 2 bases and the J gene lost 0 bases, with 12 bases spanning the gap. CDR3 loop: CASSVGGPSSYNEQFF. DNA of the CDR3: TGTGCCAGCAGCGTTGGCGGGCCGAGCTCCTACAATGAGCAGTTCTTC.

J is TRBJ2-2 and V is TRBV7-9, with D tentatively TRBD2 (8 bases). The length of the CDR3 is 15 residues. The germline V gene has CDR1 SEHNR and CDR2 FQNEAQ (reference sequence). V was clipped by 3 bases and J by 3 bases, with 11 bases between them. Written as DNA, the CDR3 is TGTGCCAGCAGCTTTAGCGGGACAGACACCGGGGAGCTGTTTTTT. It is translated as CASSFSGTDTGELFF.

This clone was detected a few times. This chain joins TRBV9 and TRBJ2-7; TRBD2 might be the D (6 bases). Germline assignment: CDR1 SGDLS and CDR2 YYNGEE. Trimming removed 4 bases at V and 7 bases at J, with 12 bases between. The length of the CDR3 is 12 residues. CDR3 sequence reads: CASSPQAGEQYF. CDR3 nucleotide sequence: TGTGCCAGCAGCCCACAGGCGGGGGAGCAGTACTTC.

V and J are TRBV4-2 and TRBJ2-3; 11 nucleotides agree with TRBD2. Germline CDR1 reads LGHNA; CDR2 reads YNFKEQ. Trimming at V came to 0 bases and at J to 4 bases, leaving 6 bases not matched to a gene. CDR3 size: 17 residues. CDR3 sequence (DNA): TGTGCCAGCAGCCAAGATTGGGCTAGCGGGAGGCCAGATACGCAGTATTTT. Translation gives CASSQDWASGRPDTQYF.

Regarding this clone: At one end, the junction sequence differs from germline, possibly due to a read error. J is TRBJ2-4 and V is TRBV28; 11 nucleotides line up with TRBD2. The CDR3 length is 16 residues. Per germline, CDR1 MDHEN and CDR2 SYDVKM. CDR3 in amino acids: CASTRTSGLAKNSQYF. The CDR3 region has the DNA TGTGCCAGCACCAGGACTAGCGGGCTAGCCAAAAACAGTCAGTACTTC.

A few counts support this clone. The V gene is TRBV28, the J gene TRBJ2-2; TRBD1 is a possible D gene (5 bases). Trimming cost V 5 bases and J 4 bases, with 14 bases left between them. From germline, CDR1 is MDHEN and CDR2 SYDVKM. The CDR3 length is 15 residues. The CDR3 is CASSPQGLPTGELFF. The CDR3 bases are TGTGCCAGCAGTCCGCAGGGATTACCCACCGGGGAGCTGTTTTTT.

The V and J genes are TRBV7-2 and TRBJ1-1, with D possibly TRBD1 on 6 matching bases. Germline V gene sequence: CDR1 SGHTA, CDR2 FQGNSA. The CDR3 has 15 amino acids. V was shortened by 2 bases and J by 3 bases, with 13 bases between the two germline ends. The DNA of the CDR3 is TGTGCCAGCAGCTTATCGCAGGGGAGTCACACTGAAGCTTTCTTT. This sequence encodes CASSLSQGSHTEAFF. Together with reference TRBV7-2 and TRBJ1-1, the CDR3 gives the full variable domain: GAGVSQSPSNKVTEKGKDVELRCDPISGHTALYWYRQSLGQGLEFLIYFQGNSAPDKSGLPSDRFSAERTGGSVSTLTIQRTQQEDSAVYLCASSLSQGSHTEAFFGQGTRLTVV.

In the case of this clone: In the same sample, other DNA sequences code for this CDR3. The chain has TRBV7-2 and TRBJ2-3; possibly TRBD2 for D (5 bases). Germline lookup yields CDR1 SGHTA and CDR2 FQGNSA. Trimming cost V 1 base and J 2 bases, with 10 bases left between them. The CDR3 loop spans 15 amino acids. CDR3 bases: TGTGCCAGCAGCTTAGACCCGGGATCCACAGATACGCAGTATTTT. Its protein product is CASSLDPGSTDTQYF.

The V call is TRBV7-9, the J call TRBJ2-1; a possible D gene is TRBD1 (5 bases). Per the germline V gene, CDR1 is SEHNR and CDR2 is FQNEAQ (reference sequence). V dropped 8 bases and J dropped 0 bases, with 14 bases sitting between them. This CDR3 has 15 amino acids. The CDR3 spells CASLFDRSSYNEQFF. The CDR3 DNA sequence: TGTGCCAGCCTTTTCGACAGAAGCTCCTACAATGAGCAGTTCTTC.

The chain is built from TRBV5-4 and TRBJ2-7; maybe TRBD2 (5 bases). The CDR3 spans 14 residues. Trimming left V 1 base short and J 3 bases short, with 11 bases between. CDR1 and CDR2 from the germline V gene are SGHNT and YYREEE (reference sequence). CDR3 amino acids: CASSLWAADYEQYF. As DNA, the CDR3 is TGTGCCAGCAGCTTGTGGGCAGCGGACTACGAGCAGTACTTC.

The chain recombines TRBV27 with TRBJ2-7, with 9 nucleotides matching TRBD2. This CDR3 has 17 amino acids. CDR1 is MNHEY and CDR2 is SMNVEV in the germline V gene (reference sequence). Trimming at V came to 2 bases and at J to 2 bases, leaving 10 bases not matched to a gene. CDR3 nucleotides: TGTGCCAGCAGTTTAGGAAACCAACTAGCGGGTCCCTACGAGCAGTACTTC. It specifies CASSLGNQLAGPYEQYF.

The V and J genes are TRBV6-1 and TRBJ2-1, with TRBD2 identical over 9 bases. Germline loops: CDR1 MNHNS, CDR2 SASEGT. V lost 4 bases to trimming and J lost 6 bases; unmatched junction nucleotides: 13. This CDR3 spans 17 amino acids. The CDR3 bases are TGTGCCAGCAGTGCCCGATCCGGGACTAGCAGCCTCAATGAGCAGTTCTTC. This codes for CASSARSGTSSLNEQFF.

The chain links TRBV7-2 to TRBJ2-1; 10 bases are a match to TRBD2. V was pared by 5 bases and J by 0 bases, with 13 bases of the junction left unmatched. CDR3 length: 19 amino acids. CDR1 is SGHTA and CDR2 is FQGNSA in the germline V gene. The CDR3 region is CASSPRTLAGASSYNEQFF. CDR3 nucleotide sequence: TGTGCCAGCAGCCCAAGAACCCTAGCGGGGGCAAGCTCCTACAATGAGCAGTTCTTC.

This chain joins TRBV4-2 and TRBJ2-7; 8 bases match TRBD2. Germline assignment: CDR1 LGHNA and CDR2 YNFKEQ. The CDR3 totals 17 residues. V was clipped by 3 bases and J by 4 bases; unmatched bases: 14. The CDR3 is CASSQAISGTSLYEQYF. CDR3 in DNA: TGTGCCAGCAGCCAGGCTATTTCCGGGACTAGTCTTTACGAGCAGTACTTC.

The rearrangement uses TRBV9 and TRBJ2-7, with unresolved D. The V and J ends lost 4 bases and 4 bases respectively, with 6 bases between them. Germline values: CDR1 SGDLS, CDR2 YYNGEE. This CDR3 spans 11 amino acids. The CDR3 spells CASSPTYEQYF. CDR3 nucleotide sequence: TGTGCCAGCAGCCCTACGTACGAGCAGTACTTC.

This chain links TRBV18 with TRBJ2-7, with a tentative D call TRBD2 (7 bases). CDR1 KGHSH and CDR2 LQKENI come from the germline V gene. Trimming stripped 3 bases from V and 2 bases from J, with 23 bases between. This CDR3 spans 18 amino acids. CDR3 in DNA: TGTGCCAGCTCACCTCGACTAGTGGGAGGGGGGTCCCCCTACGAGCAGTACTTC. This translates into CASSPRLVGGGSPYEQYF.

V and J are TRBV21-1 and TRBJ2-3; the table calls TRBD1, which could not be checked here. TRBV21-1 has pseudogene status. The CDR3 has 16 amino acids. CDR3 sequence reads: CASSTSGDRSRDTQYF. DNA of the CDR3: TGTGCCAGCAGCACATCGGGGGACAGGTCACGGGATACGCAGTATTTT.

This chain uses TRBV7-2 with TRBJ2-3; the D gene is possibly TRBD2 (7 bases). Germline assignment: CDR1 SGHTA and CDR2 FQGNSA. V was cut by 1 base and J by 3 bases, with 14 bases left in between. This CDR3 is built from 16 residues. The CDR3 DNA reads as TGTGCCAGCAGCTTAGTCGTGGGAGGGGGAACAGATACGCAGTATTTT. This gives the protein CASSLVVGGGTDTQYF.

This clone came up a few times. The chain links TRBV21-1 to TRBJ1-1; the listed D gene, TRBD1, was not tested against the DNA. TRBV21-1 represents a pseudogene. The CDR3 runs to 12 residues. CDR3 protein: CASSAPQAFAFF. Written as DNA, the CDR3 is TGTGCCAGCAGCGCCCCCCAGGCGTTTGCTTTCTTT.

This rearrangement joins TRBV7-8 to TRBJ2-7; 8 nucleotides match TRBD1. The germline V gene encodes CDR1 SGHVS and CDR2 FQNEAQ. This CDR3 is 13 amino acids long. Unmatched junction bases numbered 8, after V lost 5 bases and J lost 8 bases. For the CDR3, the DNA is TGTGCCAGCAGCCCAGGGACAGGTCTAAAGCAGTACTTC. Residues: CASSPGTGLKQYF.

V gene TRBV10-3 combines with J gene TRBJ2-1; D is uncertain. The CDR3 length is 12 residues. V was trimmed by 3 bases and J by 10 bases, leaving 10 bases between them. Germline CDR1 is ENHRY and CDR2 is SYGVKD. CDR3 coding DNA: TGTGCCATCAGTGAACAGTTCGAAGAGCAGTTCTTC. Translated, it gives CAISEQFEEQFF.

This chain links TRBV19 with TRBJ2-7; D ambiguous. V gave up 3 bases and J gave up 1 base, with 10 bases separating them. From germline, CDR1 is LNHDA and CDR2 SQIVND (reference sequence). The CDR3 is 14 amino acids. The CDR3 coding sequence is TGTGCCAGTAGTATTTTCCTAGGTTCCTACGAGCAGTACTTC. Its protein is CASSIFLGSYEQYF.